These T cell receptor beta chains were read from a single sample in a study of beta chain features in type 1 diabetes. Generated by immunoSEQ multiplex PCR, the TCRdb table keeps only in-frame clones and is missing some. The data show around 710,000 clones, approximately 13% seen once. Sequencing was carried out using naive CD4+ T cells from blood. The receptors shown here come from a man in his thirties or forties with type 1 diabetes. Each CDR3 is given with its conserved first and last residue. D genes are given only for firm matches. Some rows mark clone size as missing; the rest say once, few, many or name a class of expanded clone.

clone size: NA
V gene: TRBV28
D gene: NA
J gene: TRBJ1-1
CDR3 DNA: TGTGCCAGCAGTTCTCACCTTAAATCTGAAGCTTTCTTT
CDR3 protein: CASSSHLKSEAFF

clone size: few
V gene: TRBV10-3
D gene: TRBD2
J gene: TRBJ2-1
CDR3 DNA: TGTGCCGCGGGGGGCCGGATTAATGAGCAGTTCTTC
CDR3 protein: CAAGGRINEQFF

clone size: NA
V gene: TRBV5-1
D gene: TRBD1
J gene: TRBJ2-1
CDR3 DNA: TGCGCCAGCAGTCTGGGACAGGGACTCTCCAATGAGCAGTTCTTC
CDR3 protein: CASSLGQGLSNEQFF

clone size: few
V gene: TRBV25-1
D gene: NA
J gene: TRBJ1-5
CDR3 DNA: TGTGCCAGCAGTGACTGGACAGAAGACAATCAGCCCCAGCATTTT
CDR3 protein: CASSDWTEDNQPQHF

clone size: NA
V gene: TRBV5-1
D gene: NA
J gene: TRBJ1-1
CDR3 DNA: TGCGCCAGCAGCCTGGTGGGAGTGAACACTGAAGCTTTCTTT
CDR3 protein: CASSLVGVNTEAFF

clone size: few
V gene: TRBV5-1
D gene: TRBD1
J gene: TRBJ2-2
CDR3 DNA: TGCGCCAGCAGCTTAGCCTACAGGGGAAGATCAACCGGGGAGCTGTTTTTT
CDR3 protein: CASSLAYRGRSTGELFF

clone size: few
V gene: TRBV7-7
D gene: NA
J gene: TRBJ1-1
CDR3 DNA: TGTGCTAGCAGCTTAGCCAGGAACACTGAAGCTTTCTTT
CDR3 protein: CASSLARNTEAFF

clone size: NA
V gene: TRBV9
D gene: NA
J gene: TRBJ2-4
CDR3 DNA: TGTGCCAGCAGCGTACGTCAGGGGCTATCGGACATTCAGTACTTC
CDR3 protein: CASSVRQGLSDIQYF

clone size: few
V gene: TRBV14
D gene: NA
J gene: TRBJ2-5
CDR3 DNA: TGTGCCAGCAGCGATACTAGCCTCGGAGAGACCCAGTACTTC
CDR3 protein: CASSDTSLGETQYF

clone size: NA
V gene: TRBV7-8
D gene: NA
J gene: TRBJ1-2
CDR3 DNA: TGTGCCAGCAGAACTACAGGGAGCTATGGCTACACCTTC
CDR3 protein: CASRTTGSYGYTF

clone size: few
V gene: TRBV7-2
D gene: NA
J gene: TRBJ2-7
CDR3 DNA: TGTGCCAGCAGCTTAGAAGGACGGATCCAGTACTTC
CDR3 protein: CASSLEGRIQYF

clone size: NA
V gene: TRBV5-1
D gene: NA
J gene: TRBJ2-1
CDR3 DNA: TGCGCCAGCAGTCAGGAGGGGGGCTTGTCTTACAATGAGCAGTTCTTC
CDR3 protein: CASSQEGGLSYNEQFF

clone size: few
V gene: TRBV7-6
D gene: NA
J gene: TRBJ1-1
CDR3 DNA: TGTGCCAGCAGCTCCCCTTCCGGAGGTTTGGATACTGAAGCTTTCTTT
CDR3 protein: CASSSPSGGLDTEAFF

clone size: NA
V gene: TRBV6-5
D gene: NA
J gene: TRBJ2-7
CDR3 DNA: TGTGCCAGCAGTCACAGCGTACAACCTCCCCACGAGCAGTACTTC
CDR3 protein: CASSHSVQPPHEQYF

clone size: NA
V gene: TRBV9
D gene: TRBD1
J gene: TRBJ1-6
CDR3 DNA: TGTGCCAGCAGCGTAGACAGGGACAGGGGCTTGTCACCCCTCCACTTT
CDR3 protein: CASSVDRDRGLSPLHF

clone size: NA
V gene: TRBV11-2
D gene: TRBD2
J gene: TRBJ2-1
CDR3 DNA: TGTGCCAGCACCCGGACTAGCGGATCCTACAATGAGCAGTTCTTC
CDR3 protein: CASTRTSGSYNEQFF

clone size: NA
V gene: TRBV7-9
D gene: TRBD1
J gene: TRBJ1-1
CDR3 DNA: TGTGCCAGCACCTTCACAGGGGACGGGACTGAAGCTTTCTTT
CDR3 protein: CASTFTGDGTEAFF

clone size: few
V gene: TRBV5-1
D gene: NA
J gene: TRBJ2-3
CDR3 DNA: TGCGCCAGCAGCTTGGGCGACAGAAGCACAGATACGCAGTATTTT
CDR3 protein: CASSLGDRSTDTQYF

clone size: NA
V gene: TRBV5-1
D gene: NA
J gene: TRBJ2-1
CDR3 DNA: TGCGCCAGCAGCTTGGTTCAAGCGAGCTCCTACAATGAGCAGTTCTTC
CDR3 protein: CASSLVQASSYNEQFF

clone size: few
V gene: TRBV7-3
D gene: TRBD1
J gene: TRBJ2-1
CDR3 DNA: TGTGCCAGCAGCACAGACAGGGGAGAGTACAATGAGCAGTTCTTC
CDR3 protein: CASSTDRGEYNEQFF

clone size: NA
V gene: TRBV7-2
D gene: NA
J gene: TRBJ2-5
CDR3 DNA: TGTGCCAGCAAGGAATCGTACCAAGGGGAGACCCAGTACTTC
CDR3 protein: CASKESYQGETQYF

clone size: few
V gene: TRBV6-6
D gene: NA
J gene: TRBJ1-5
CDR3 DNA: TGTGCCAGCAGTCCCCGAGGGGCTAGCAATCAGCCCCAGCATTTT
CDR3 protein: CASSPRGASNQPQHF

clone size: NA
V gene: TRBV9
D gene: NA
J gene: TRBJ1-4
CDR3 DNA: TGTGCCAGCAGCCAGGGCAGCCTATTTAATGAAAAACTGTTTTTT
CDR3 protein: CASSQGSLFNEKLFF

clone size: few
V gene: TRBV7-2
D gene: TRBD1
J gene: TRBJ1-2
CDR3 DNA: TGTGCCAGCAGCTTGTCCGGGACAGGGGACGGCTACACCTTC
CDR3 protein: CASSLSGTGDGYTF

clone size: NA
V gene: TRBV2
D gene: NA
J gene: TRBJ1-1
CDR3 DNA: TGTGCCAGCAAGCGACAGCTATCGAACACTGAAGCTTTCTTT
CDR3 protein: CASKRQLSNTEAFF

clone size: NA
V gene: TRBV6-1
D gene: NA
J gene: TRBJ2-7
CDR3 DNA: TGTGCCAGCAGTGAGACCCAGAGTGACGAGCAGTACTTC
CDR3 protein: CASSETQSDEQYF

clone size: many
V gene: TRBV29-1
D gene: TRBD1
J gene: TRBJ2-3
CDR3 DNA: TGCAGCGTCTCAACAGGGGGCATTAAGGATACGCAGTATTTT
CDR3 protein: CSVSTGGIKDTQYF

clone size: NA
V gene: TRBV7-9
D gene: TRBD1
J gene: TRBJ1-4
CDR3 DNA: TGTGCCAGCAGCCCGGGACAGGGAGGAGAAAAACTGTTTTTT
CDR3 protein: CASSPGQGGEKLFF

clone size: few
V gene: TRBV4-3
D gene: NA
J gene: TRBJ1-1
CDR3 DNA: TGCGCCAGCAGCCAGGAGACCCTCCCGGTAGGGGCTTTCTTT
CDR3 protein: CASSQETLPVGAFF

clone size: NA
V gene: TRBV5-1
D gene: NA
J gene: TRBJ2-5
CDR3 DNA: TGCGCCAGCAGCTTGGGAATACAGGCGACTCGGGAGACCCAGTACTTC
CDR3 protein: CASSLGIQATRETQYF

clone size: NA
V gene: TRBV18
D gene: NA
J gene: TRBJ2-7
CDR3 DNA: TGTGCCAGCTCACCACCGGGCAGCTACGAGCAGTACTTC
CDR3 protein: CASSPPGSYEQYF

clone size: NA
V gene: TRBV4-2
D gene: NA
J gene: TRBJ1-5
CDR3 DNA: TGTGCCAGCAGCCAAGATCTTGCGGGGAATCAGCCCCAGCATTTT
CDR3 protein: CASSQDLAGNQPQHF

clone size: NA
V gene: TRBV7-9
D gene: NA
J gene: TRBJ2-5
CDR3 DNA: TGTGCCAGCAGCGAATCTAGGTGGGAGACCCAGTACTTC
CDR3 protein: CASSESRWETQYF